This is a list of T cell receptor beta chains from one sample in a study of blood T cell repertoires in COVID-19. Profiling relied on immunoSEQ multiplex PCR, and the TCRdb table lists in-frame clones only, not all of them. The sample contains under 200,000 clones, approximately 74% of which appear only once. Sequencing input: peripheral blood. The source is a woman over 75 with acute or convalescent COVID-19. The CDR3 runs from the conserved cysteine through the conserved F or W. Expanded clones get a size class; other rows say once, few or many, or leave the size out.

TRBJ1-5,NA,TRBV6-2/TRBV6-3,CASSTPGIYNQPQHF
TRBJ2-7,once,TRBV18,CASSPSSGNYEQYF
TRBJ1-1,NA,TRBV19,CASSQAGDLNTEAFF
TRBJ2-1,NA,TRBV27,CASSLNRDYNEQFF
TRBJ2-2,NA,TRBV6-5,CASGGESAGELFF
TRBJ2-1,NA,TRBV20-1,CSAMAVNEQFF
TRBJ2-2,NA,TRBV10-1,CASSESLAGNTGELFF
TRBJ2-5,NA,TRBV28,CASSLVVAGGSETQYF
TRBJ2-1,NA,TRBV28,CASGLSYNEQFF
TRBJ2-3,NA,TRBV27,CASRNSGRGFPDTQYF
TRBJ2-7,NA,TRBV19,CASSGGLGGEQYF
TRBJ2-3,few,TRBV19,CASSISGYTDTQYF
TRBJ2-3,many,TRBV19,CASSMGAVTTDTQYF
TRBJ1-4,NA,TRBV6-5,CASRPEAGSNEKLFF
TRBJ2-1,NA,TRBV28,CASKIRRPPSSYNEQFF
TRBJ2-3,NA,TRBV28,CASSPARAGADTQYF
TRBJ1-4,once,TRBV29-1,CSARQGSEKLFF
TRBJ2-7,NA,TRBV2,CASSDFVNSYEQYF
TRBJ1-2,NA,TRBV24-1,CATSDDKTGGVYGYTF
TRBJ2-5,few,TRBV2,CAGKGQAQETQYF
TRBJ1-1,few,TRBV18,CASSPTGGTEAFF
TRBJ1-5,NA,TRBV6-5,CASSYHPVGSQPQHF
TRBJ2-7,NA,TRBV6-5,CASRTSSYEQYF
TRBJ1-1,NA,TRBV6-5,CASSRTGFTEAFF
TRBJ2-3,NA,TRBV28,CASRSRRFTDTQYF
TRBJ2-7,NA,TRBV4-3,CASSQEGQTAYEQYF
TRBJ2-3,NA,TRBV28,CASSTPGGEDTQYF
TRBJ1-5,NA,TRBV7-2,CASSPWGDSNQPQHF
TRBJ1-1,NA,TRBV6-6,CASSGQEVAEAFF
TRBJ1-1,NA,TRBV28,CASSEGVPGTEAFF
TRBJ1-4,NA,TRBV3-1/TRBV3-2,CASSNSQGLDEKLFF
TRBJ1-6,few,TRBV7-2,CASSLRRTLQRNHSPLHF
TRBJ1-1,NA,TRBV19,CASSIALPGGTGGSYKNTEAFF
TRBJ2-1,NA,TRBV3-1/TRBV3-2,CASSQDPGLHNEQFF
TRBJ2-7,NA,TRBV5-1,CASSLARENYEQYF
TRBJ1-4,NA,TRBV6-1,CASSDQFAFEKLFF
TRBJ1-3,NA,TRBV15,CATSRDRDTSGNTIYF
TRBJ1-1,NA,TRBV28,CASAGQGARNTEAFF
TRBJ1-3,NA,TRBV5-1,CASSWTTSGNTIYF
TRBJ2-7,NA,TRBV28,CASRLAGGPYEQYF
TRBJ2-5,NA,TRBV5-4,CASSLVTSGQETQYF
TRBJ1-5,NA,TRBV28,CASSGDWGEAGFSYQPQHF